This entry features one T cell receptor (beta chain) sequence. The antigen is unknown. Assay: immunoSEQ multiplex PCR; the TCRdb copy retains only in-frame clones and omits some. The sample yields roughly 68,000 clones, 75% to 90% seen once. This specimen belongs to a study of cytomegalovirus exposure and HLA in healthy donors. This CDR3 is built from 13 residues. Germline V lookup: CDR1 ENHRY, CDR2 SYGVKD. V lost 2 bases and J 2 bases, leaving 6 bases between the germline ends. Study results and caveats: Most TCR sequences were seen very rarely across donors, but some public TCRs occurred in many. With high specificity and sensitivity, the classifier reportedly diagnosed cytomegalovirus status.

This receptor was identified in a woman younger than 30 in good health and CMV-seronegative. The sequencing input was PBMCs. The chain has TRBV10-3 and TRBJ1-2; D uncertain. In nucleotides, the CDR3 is TGTGCCATCAGTGAGGACTCCAACTATGGCTACACCTTC. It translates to CAISEDSNYGYTF.